A selection of T cell receptor beta chains follows, all from one sample in a study of cytomegalovirus exposure and HLA in healthy donors. Data came from immunoSEQ multiplex PCR; TCRdb stores just in-frame clones and leaves some out. The sample has around 160,000 clones; 75% to 80% are singletons. Sequencing was performed on PBMCs. These receptors all come from a man aged 45 to 65 in good health and CMV-seropositive. Both conserved end residues are part of each CDR3. The D gene is left open where the match is weak. Not every row has a clone size; where given, it reads once, few, many or a size class.

TGTGCCAGCAACCAAGGGGGACAGGGGGACACCGGGGAGCTGTTTTTT	CASNQGGQGDTGELFF	TRBV6-6	.	TRBJ2-2	TRBD1
TGTGCCAGCAGTCCAGGACTAGCGGGGGGGCCGGGGCAGTATTTT	CASSPGLAGGPGQYF	TRBV27	.	TRBJ2-3	TRBD2
TGTGCCAGCAGCAAAGAGGACAGGGGCCCTTCTAGCACAGATACGCAGTATTTT	CASSKEDRGPSSTDTQYF	TRBV21-1	once	TRBJ2-3	.
TGTGCCAGCAGGGGACAGGGGAATCAGCCCCAGCATTTT	CASRGQGNQPQHF	TRBV6-5	.	TRBJ1-5	TRBD1
TGTGCCAGCAGTTTGGGGCGGAACACTGAAGCTTTCTTT	CASSLGRNTEAFF	TRBV27	once	TRBJ1-1	.
TGTGCCAGCAGTTTAAGCACAGGGGTTTATAGCAATCAGCCCCAGCATTTT	CASSLSTGVYSNQPQHF	TRBV28	.	TRBJ1-5	TRBD1
TGTGCCAGCAGCTCCCTAAGCGGGGGGGCTTCCTACGAGCAGTACTTC	CASSSLSGGASYEQYF	TRBV13	.	TRBJ2-7	TRBD2
TGTGCCAACAGTCCGGACAGGGTGTACACCGGGGAGCTGTTTTTT	CANSPDRVYTGELFF	TRBV6-1	.	TRBJ2-2	TRBD1
TGTGCCAGCAGCCAGGACAGGGCCACCTACAATGAGCAGTTCTTC	CASSQDRATYNEQFF	TRBV4-2	.	TRBJ2-1	TRBD1
TGTGCCAGCAGCCAAGATCGTCGGCCTAGCGGGGGCACAGATACGCAGTATTTT	CASSQDRRPSGGTDTQYF	TRBV4-2	few	TRBJ2-3	TRBD2
TGTGCCAGCACCCTGGCTAGCGGGGGCCCCACAGATACGCAGTATTTT	CASTLASGGPTDTQYF	TRBV7-6	.	TRBJ2-3	TRBD2
TGTGCCAGCAGTTTTGACAGGGGTGATACGCAGTATTTT	CASSFDRGDTQYF	TRBV6-1	.	TRBJ2-3	TRBD1
TGTGCCATCAGCGGACTAGCGGGGGCCTACAATGAGCAGTTCTTC	CAISGLAGAYNEQFF	TRBV10-3	.	TRBJ2-1	TRBD2
TGTGCCAGCTCACCCCCACGGGGTGCGAACTATGGCTACACCTTC	CASSPPRGANYGYTF	TRBV18	.	TRBJ1-2	.
TGTGCCAGCAGCATCAGGGGGGCAGGCTATGGCTACACCTTC	CASSIRGAGYGYTF	TRBV28	.	TRBJ1-2	TRBD1
TGTGCCAGCAGTTACAGGCGGGGGAGGTACGAGCAGTACTTC	CASSYRRGRYEQYF	TRBV6-5	few	TRBJ2-7	TRBD2
TGCGCCAGCAGCCCCGGGACTATCACAGATACGCAGTATTTT	CASSPGTITDTQYF	TRBV5-1	.	TRBJ2-3	TRBD2
TGTGCCAGCGGTTACTCGACAAATTCACCCCTCCACTTT	CASGYSTNSPLHF	TRBV6-5	.	TRBJ1-6	.
TGTGCCAGTAGTCCCGTCGGAACCCCTAGATCTTATAGCAATCAGCCCCAGCATTTT	CASSPVGTPRSYSNQPQHF	TRBV19	.	TRBJ1-5	.
TGTGCCAGCAGCTTAGACCCAGGCTTAAATTCACCCCTCCACTTT	CASSLDPGLNSPLHF	TRBV11-2	.	TRBJ1-6	.
TGTGCCAGCAGCTTCGGACAGGGAAGTGGCTACACCTTC	CASSFGQGSGYTF	TRBV7-9	.	TRBJ1-2	TRBD1
TGTGCCAGCAGTTTAAACGACAGGGGTAGGCAGTTCTTC	CASSLNDRGRQFF	TRBV28	once	TRBJ2-1	TRBD1
TGCGCCAGCAGCTTGGTGGGGCGGGGACCAGATACGCAGTATTTT	CASSLVGRGPDTQYF	TRBV5-1	once	TRBJ2-3	.
TGTGCCACCAGCAGAGAGAGGACAGAGACCGGGGAGCTGTTTTTT	CATSRERTETGELFF	TRBV15	.	TRBJ2-2	.
TGTGCCAGCAGTCCATTATCGGTTCCGTTGTCCACAGATACGCAGTATTTT	CASSPLSVPLSTDTQYF	TRBV28	.	TRBJ2-3	.
TGTGCCAGCAGCCCGGACTTGCTAGCGGGGGGGCTCGGCGAGCAGTACTTC	CASSPDLLAGGLGEQYF	TRBV7-2	.	TRBJ2-7	TRBD2
TGTGCCAGCAGCTCAAGGCAGGGTTTTAATCAGCCCCAGCATTTT	CASSSRQGFNQPQHF	TRBV5-6	.	TRBJ1-5	.
TGTGCCAGCAGCCCTCGAGGGGGGGAGGCTGGGGCCAACGTCCTGACTTTC	CASSPRGGEAGANVLTF	TRBV9	few	TRBJ2-6	.
TGTGCCAGCAGCGAACGGGGGGAACCGTACAATGAGCAGTTCTTC	CASSERGEPYNEQFF	TRBV9	.	TRBJ2-1	TRBD2
TGCGCCAGCAGCCAAGATAATAGGCGGCAACTCACCGGGGAGCTGTTTTTT	CASSQDNRRQLTGELFF	TRBV4-1	.	TRBJ2-2	.
TGTGCCAGCAGCCCCCTCGTTGAGAAACTGTTTTTT	CASSPLVEKLFF	TRBV4-2	.	TRBJ1-4	.